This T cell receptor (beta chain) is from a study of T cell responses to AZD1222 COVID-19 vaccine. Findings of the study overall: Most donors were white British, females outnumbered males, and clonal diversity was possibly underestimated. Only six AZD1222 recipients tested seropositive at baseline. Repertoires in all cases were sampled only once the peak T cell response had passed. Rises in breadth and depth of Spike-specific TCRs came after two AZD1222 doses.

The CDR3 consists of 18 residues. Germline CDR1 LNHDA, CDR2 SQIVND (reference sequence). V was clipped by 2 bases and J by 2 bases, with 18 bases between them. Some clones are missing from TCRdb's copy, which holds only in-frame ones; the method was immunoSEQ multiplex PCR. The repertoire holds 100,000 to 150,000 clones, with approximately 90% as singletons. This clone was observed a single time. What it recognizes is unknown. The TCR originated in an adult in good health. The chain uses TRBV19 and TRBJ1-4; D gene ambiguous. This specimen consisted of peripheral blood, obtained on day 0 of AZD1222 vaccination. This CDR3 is CASSISPPVKATNEKLFF. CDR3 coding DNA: TGTGCCAGTAGTATATCCCCTCCGGTGAAAGCTACTAATGAAAAACTGTTTTTT.